The entry below describes one T cell receptor (beta chain). The antigen is not known. This CDR3 is 17 amino acids long. Germline V gene sequence: CDR1 SGHRS, CDR2 YFSETQ. V was clipped by 1 base and J by 4 bases; unmatched bases: 11. This sample is drawn from a study of identical twins. A universal primer site arose from template switching, and cDNA bore unique molecular identifiers. In TCRdb, the 5' RACE reads were re-called with MiXCR into one record per CDR3 protein. The profile shows some 790,000 distinct CDR3 sequences, about 18% of them singletons. Study results and caveats: Sequences that were beta out-of-frame showed weaker excess twin sharing.

Separately, the same data were catalogued under a study of T cells expressing NK-cell markers. That study adds: The study found these clonotypes also leading the CD3+CD56-NKG2C+ fraction in a few donors. It was still unclear whether expanded NKG2C+ T cell clones were HCMV specific.

This TCR derives from a woman younger than 35 in good health. The sample taken for sequencing was PBMCs. The V gene is TRBV5-1, the J gene TRBJ2-7, with 10 bases lining up with TRBD2. The CDR3: CASSLIAGGPSPYEQYF. The CDR3, as DNA: TGCGCCAGCAGCTTGATAGCGGGGGGCCCTTCCCCGTACGAGCAGTACTTC.